These 10 T cell receptor beta chains originate from one sample sequenced in a study of a mutant IDH1 vaccine in newly diagnosed glioma. Clones were sequenced by immunoSEQ multiplex PCR, and TCRdb holds only the in-frame ones, with some missing. The profile covers over 60,000 clones, with 75% to 85% appearing a single time and 5.4% taken by the ten largest. No antigen has been identified for these receptors. Time point noted: week 35, safety follow-up. Topical imiquimod accompanied each vaccine dose, which consisted of 300 ug of mutant IDH1 20-mer peptide. The input for sequencing was PBMCs, taken from a glioma patient whose treatment included an IDH1 peptide vaccine. These receptors were obtained from a man aged 35 to 55 with glioma.

V gene TRBV7-9 combines with J gene TRBJ2-1; possibly TRBD2 for D (5 bases). The V gene's germline CDR1 is SEHNR and CDR2 FQNEAQ (reference sequence). The V gene lost 0 bases and the J gene lost 7 bases, with 13 bases spanning the gap. CDR3 length: 15 residues. CDR3 protein: CASSLAAASNNEQFF. For the CDR3, the DNA is TGTGCCAGCAGCTTAGCGGCGGCTAGCAATAATGAGCAGTTCTTC. The full variable domain, in which reference TRBV7-9 and TRBJ2-1 provide the parts outside the CDR3, is DTGVSQNPRHKITKRGQNVTFRCDPISEHNRLYWYRQTLGQGPEFLTYFQNEAQLEKSRLLSDRFSAERPKGSFSTLEIQRTEQGDSAMYLCASSLAAASNNEQFFGPGTRLTVL.

The genes are TRBV2 and TRBJ1-2; D unresolved. This CDR3 is 11 amino acids long. V was trimmed by 3 bases and J by 4 bases, leaving 3 bases between them. Germline lookup yields CDR1 SNHLY and CDR2 FYNNEI. This CDR3 is CASSEGYGYTF. The CDR3 DNA reads as TGTGCCAGCAGTGAGGGCTATGGCTACACCTTC.

The V gene is TRBV19, the J gene TRBJ2-2; no clear D. Deletions cut 7 bases from V and 8 bases from J, with 8 bases between. The germline CDR1 and CDR2 sequences are LNHDA and SQIVND (reference sequence). This CDR3 spans 11 amino acids. The CDR3 DNA reads as TGTGCCAGTAAAATCGCGGGGGAGCTGTTTTTT. As protein: CASKIAGELFF.

The chain joins TRBV5-1 to TRBJ1-2; D unclear. Germline lookup yields CDR1 SGHRS and CDR2 YFSETQ. This CDR3 region has 13 residues. Trimming left V 4 bases short and J 4 bases short, with 11 bases between. The CDR3 bases are TGCGCCAGCAGCAAATCAGCGTCCTATGGCTACACCTTC. The encoded protein is CASSKSASYGYTF.

This chain uses TRBV10-2 with TRBJ2-2; the match to TRBD2 covers 8 bases. The V gene end was trimmed by 4 bases and the J gene end by 1 base; junction bases not matched to a gene: 5. Germline CDR1 and CDR2: WSHSY and SAAADI. The CDR3 extends over 16 amino acids. The CDR3: CASSVRLARNTGELFF. The CDR3 DNA follows: TGCGCCAGCAGTGTCCGACTAGCGAGGAACACCGGGGAGCTGTTTTTT.

The chain carries TRBV28 and TRBJ1-1, with 7 bases fitting TRBD1. This CDR3 region has 14 residues. V gave up 7 bases and J gave up 4 bases; unmatched junction bases: 9. In germline, CDR1 is MDHEN, CDR2 SYDVKM. As DNA, the CDR3 is TGTGCCAGCATTCGACAGGGCCGCATCACTGAAGCTTTCTTT. Residues: CASIRQGRITEAFF. Variable domain in full (rest from reference TRBV28 and TRBJ1-1): DVKVTQSSRYLVKRTGEKVFLECVQDMDHENMFWYRQDPGLGLRLIYFSYDVKMKEKGDIPEGYSVSREKKERFSLILESASTNQTSMYLCASIRQGRITEAFFGQGTRLTVV.

In the case of this clone: Other DNA variants within this sample encode the same CDR3. The rearrangement joins TRBV7-8 to TRBJ2-7, with 11 bases aligning to TRBD1. In germline, CDR1 is SGHVS, CDR2 FQNEAQ. V shed 1 base, J shed 6 bases, and the junction held 2 bases outside the gene matches. The CDR3 extends over 14 amino acids. DNA of the CDR3: TGTGCCAGCAGCTTAGGGACAGGGGGCAGCGAGCAGTACTTC. This encodes CASSLGTGGSEQYF.

The chain joins TRBV25-1 to TRBJ1-6; TRBD1 agrees at 11 bases. The CDR3 spans 14 residues. Germline CDR1 MGHDK, CDR2 SYGVNS. V trimming: 8 bases; J trimming: 7 bases; junction bases outside the gene matches: 4. CDR3 sequence: CASQGTGGNSPLHF. The CDR3, as DNA: TGTGCCAGCCAAGGGACAGGGGGGAATTCACCCCTCCACTTT.

The V gene is TRBV21-1, the J gene TRBJ2-5; TRBD1 is the table's D call, not checked against the DNA. TRBV21-1 is marked as a pseudogene. This CDR3 has 18 amino acids. The CDR3 DNA reads as TGTGCCAGCAGCAATGGAGGGACCGAGGGACAGGGCCAAGAGACCCAGTACTTC. Translated: CASSNGGTEGQGQETQYF.

The chain joins TRBV30 to TRBJ1-2; D ambiguous. V was clipped by 1 base and J by 5 bases, with 8 bases between them. The CDR3 runs 12 residues. Germline V gene lookup returns CDR1 GTSNPN and CDR2 SVGIG (reference sequence). Here the CDR3 reads CAWSAWVYGYTF. In DNA, the CDR3 is TGTGCCTGGAGTGCTTGGGTGTATGGCTACACCTTC.